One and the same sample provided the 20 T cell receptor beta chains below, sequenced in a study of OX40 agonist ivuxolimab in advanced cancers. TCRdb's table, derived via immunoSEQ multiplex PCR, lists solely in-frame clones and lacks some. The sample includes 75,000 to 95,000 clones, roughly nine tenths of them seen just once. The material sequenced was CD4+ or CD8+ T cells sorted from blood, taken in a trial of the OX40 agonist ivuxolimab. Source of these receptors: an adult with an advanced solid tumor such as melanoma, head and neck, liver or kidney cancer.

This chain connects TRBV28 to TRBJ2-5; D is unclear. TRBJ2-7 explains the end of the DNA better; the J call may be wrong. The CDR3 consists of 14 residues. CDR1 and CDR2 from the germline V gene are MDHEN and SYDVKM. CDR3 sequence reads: CASSYPQQVYEQYF. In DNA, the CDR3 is TGTGCCAGCAGTTACCCCCAACAAGTTTACGAGCAGTACTTC.

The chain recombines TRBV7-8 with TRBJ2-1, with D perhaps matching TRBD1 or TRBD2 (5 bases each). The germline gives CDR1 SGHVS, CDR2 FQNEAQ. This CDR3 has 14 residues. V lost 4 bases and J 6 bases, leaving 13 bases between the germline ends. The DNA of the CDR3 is TGTGCCAGCAGCTCGGGGCCGGGGAGCAATGAGCAGTTCTTC. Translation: CASSSGPGSNEQFF.

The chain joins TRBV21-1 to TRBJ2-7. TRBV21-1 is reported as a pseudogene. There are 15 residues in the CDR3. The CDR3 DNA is TGTGCCAGCAGCGACCCCGGGACGGATTCCTACGAGCAGTACTTC. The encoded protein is CASSDPGTDSYEQYF.

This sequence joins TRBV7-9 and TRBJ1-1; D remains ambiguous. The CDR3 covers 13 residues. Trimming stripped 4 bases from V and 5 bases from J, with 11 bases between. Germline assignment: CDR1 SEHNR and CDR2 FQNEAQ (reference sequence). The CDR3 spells CASSSIRGTEAFF. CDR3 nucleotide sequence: TGTGCCAGCAGCTCCATCAGAGGGACTGAAGCTTTCTTT.

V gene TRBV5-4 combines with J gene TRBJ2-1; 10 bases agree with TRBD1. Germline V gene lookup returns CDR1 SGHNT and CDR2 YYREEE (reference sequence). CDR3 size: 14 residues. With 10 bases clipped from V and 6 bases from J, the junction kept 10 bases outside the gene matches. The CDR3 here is CASSGTGDFNEQFF. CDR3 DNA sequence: TGTGCCTCGTCCGGGACAGGGGATTTCAATGAGCAGTTCTTC. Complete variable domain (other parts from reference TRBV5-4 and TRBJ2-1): ETGVTQSPTHLIKTRGQQVTLRCSSQSGHNTVSWYQQALGQGPQFIFQYYREEENGRGNFPPRFSGLQFPNYSSELNVNALELDDSALYLCASSGTGDFNEQFFGPGTRLTVL.

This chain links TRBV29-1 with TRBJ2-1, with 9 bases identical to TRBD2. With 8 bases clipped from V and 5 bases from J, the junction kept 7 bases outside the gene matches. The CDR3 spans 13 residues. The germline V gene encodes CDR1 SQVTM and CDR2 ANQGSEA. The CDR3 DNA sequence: TGCAGCCTCGGGACTAGCAGTGACAATGAGCAGTTCTTC. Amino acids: CSLGTSSDNEQFF.

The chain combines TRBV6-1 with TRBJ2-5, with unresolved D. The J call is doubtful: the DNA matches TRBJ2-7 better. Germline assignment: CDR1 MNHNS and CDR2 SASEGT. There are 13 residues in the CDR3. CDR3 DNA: TGTGCCAGCAGTGAAGCTGGGTCGTACGAGCAGTACTTC. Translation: CASSEAGSYEQYF.

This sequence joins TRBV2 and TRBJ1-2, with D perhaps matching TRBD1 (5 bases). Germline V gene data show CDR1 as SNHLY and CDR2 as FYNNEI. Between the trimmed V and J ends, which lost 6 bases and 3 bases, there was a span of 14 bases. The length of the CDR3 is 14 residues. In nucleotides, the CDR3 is TGTGCCAGCAGAAGATCAGGGTTGGACTATGGCTACACCTTC. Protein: CASRRSGLDYGYTF.

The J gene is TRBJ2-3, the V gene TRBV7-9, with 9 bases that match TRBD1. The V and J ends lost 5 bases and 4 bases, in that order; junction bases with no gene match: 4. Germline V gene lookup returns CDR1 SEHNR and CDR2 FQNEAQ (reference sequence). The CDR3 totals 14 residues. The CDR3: CASSPWDRADTQYF. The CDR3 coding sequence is TGTGCCAGCAGCCCCTGGGACAGGGCAGATACGCAGTATTTT.

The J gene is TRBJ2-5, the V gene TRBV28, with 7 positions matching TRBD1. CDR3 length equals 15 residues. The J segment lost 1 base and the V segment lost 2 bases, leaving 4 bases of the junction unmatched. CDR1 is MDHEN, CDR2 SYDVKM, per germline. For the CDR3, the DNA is TGTGCCAGCAGTTTAACAGGGGACATCCAAGAGACCCAGTACTTC. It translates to CASSLTGDIQETQYF. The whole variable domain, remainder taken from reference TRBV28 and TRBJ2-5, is DVKVTQSSRYLVKRTGEKVFLECVQDMDHENMFWYRQDPGLGLRLIYFSYDVKMKEKGDIPEGYSVSREKKERFSLILESASTNQTSMYLCASSLTGDIQETQYFGPGTRLLVL.

The CDR3 reads CASSLYGTGSAGELFF. CDR3 nucleotides: TGTGCCAGCAGCTTATACGGGACAGGGAGTGCCGGGGAGCTGTTTTTT. V and J are TRBV7-9 and TRBJ2-2; 9 bases map to TRBD1. The CDR3 is made up of 16 amino acids. The germline CDR1 and CDR2 sequences are SEHNR and FQNEAQ (reference sequence). The V segment lost 2 bases and the J segment 6 bases; nucleotides outside the gene matches: 7.

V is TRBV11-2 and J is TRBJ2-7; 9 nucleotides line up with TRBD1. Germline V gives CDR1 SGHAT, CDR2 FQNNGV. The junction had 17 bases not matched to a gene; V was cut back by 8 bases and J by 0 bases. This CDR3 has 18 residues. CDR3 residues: CASGAGTGNWKSSYEQYF. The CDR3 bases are TGTGCCAGCGGAGCCGGGACAGGGAATTGGAAGAGCTCCTACGAGCAGTACTTC.

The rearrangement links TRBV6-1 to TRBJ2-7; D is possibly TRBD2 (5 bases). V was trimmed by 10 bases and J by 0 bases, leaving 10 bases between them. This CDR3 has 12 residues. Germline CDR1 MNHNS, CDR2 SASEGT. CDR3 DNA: TGTGCCACCCTCGGGGACTCCTACGAGCAGTACTTC. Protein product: CATLGDSYEQYF.

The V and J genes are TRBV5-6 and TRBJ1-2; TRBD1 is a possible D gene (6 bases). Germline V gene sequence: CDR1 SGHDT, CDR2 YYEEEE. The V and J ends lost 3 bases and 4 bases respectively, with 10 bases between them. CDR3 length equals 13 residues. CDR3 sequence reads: CASSSGQIYGYTF. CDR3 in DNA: TGTGCCAGCAGCTCCGGACAGATCTATGGCTACACCTTC.

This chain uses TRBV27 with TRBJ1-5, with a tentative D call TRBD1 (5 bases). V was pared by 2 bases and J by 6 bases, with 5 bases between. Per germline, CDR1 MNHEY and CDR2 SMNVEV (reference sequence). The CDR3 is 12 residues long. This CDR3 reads CASSLGGQPQHF. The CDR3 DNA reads TGTGCCAGCAGTTTAGGGGGTCAGCCCCAGCATTTT.

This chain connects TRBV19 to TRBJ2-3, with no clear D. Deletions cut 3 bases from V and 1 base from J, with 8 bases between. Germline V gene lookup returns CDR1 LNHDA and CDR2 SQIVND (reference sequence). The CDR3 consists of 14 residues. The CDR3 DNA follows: TGTGCCAGTAGTATGGACCCTGGCACAGATACGCAGTATTTT. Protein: CASSMDPGTDTQYF.

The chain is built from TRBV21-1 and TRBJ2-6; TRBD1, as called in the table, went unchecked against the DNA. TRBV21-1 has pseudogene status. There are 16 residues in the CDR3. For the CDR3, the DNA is TGTGCCAGCAGCAGAGAGACACGCTCTGGGGCCAACGTCCTGACTTTC. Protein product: CASSRETRSGANVLTF.

The CDR3 here is CASSFMSSYEQYF. Here the CDR3 DNA reads TGTGCCAGCAGCTTTATGAGCTCCTACGAGCAGTACTTC. The chain employs TRBV7-8 and TRBJ2-7; D is undetermined. V shed 3 bases and J shed 0 bases, with 6 bases lying between them. CDR3 length equals 13 residues. Per germline, CDR1 SGHVS and CDR2 FQNEAQ.

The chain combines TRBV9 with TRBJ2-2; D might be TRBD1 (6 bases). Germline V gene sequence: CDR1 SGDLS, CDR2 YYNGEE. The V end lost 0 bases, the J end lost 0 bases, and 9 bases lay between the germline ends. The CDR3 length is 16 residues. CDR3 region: CASSVDTGSNTGELFF. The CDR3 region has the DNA TGTGCCAGCAGCGTAGATACAGGGTCGAACACCGGGGAGCTGTTTTTT. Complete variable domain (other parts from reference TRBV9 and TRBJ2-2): DSGVTQTPKHLITATGQRVTLRCSPRSGDLSVYWYQQSLDQGLQFLIQYYNGEERAKGNILERFSAQQFPDLHSELNLSSLELGDSALYFCASSVDTGSNTGELFFGEGSRLTVL.

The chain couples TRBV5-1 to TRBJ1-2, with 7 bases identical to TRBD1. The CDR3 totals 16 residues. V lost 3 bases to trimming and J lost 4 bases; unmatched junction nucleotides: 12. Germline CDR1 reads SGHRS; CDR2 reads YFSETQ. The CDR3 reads CASSSPPGQQSYGYTF. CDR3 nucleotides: TGCGCCAGCAGCTCCCCCCCGGGACAGCAATCCTATGGCTACACCTTC.